These 12 T cell receptor beta chains were sequenced from one sample in a study of shared T cell receptors in the human thymus. Sequencing used immunoSEQ multiplex PCR; TCRdb keeps in-frame clones, though not all of them. The sample shows hundreds of thousands of clones, about four fifths of them seen only once. The data were also submitted as part of a second study, on human thymus T cells.

The sequencing sample was made of thymocytes. Source of these receptors: a boy younger than two with a congenital heart defect.

The rearrangement uses TRBV6-5 and TRBJ2-7; 11 bases map to TRBD2. Germline V CDR1 and CDR2: MNHEY, SVGAGI. The CDR3 runs to 16 residues. The trim removed 4 bases at V and 0 bases at J, leaving 5 bases unmatched. The CDR3 is CASSLTSGILSYEQYF. The DNA for the CDR3 is TGTGCCAGCAGTTTGACTAGCGGGATCCTCTCCTACGAGCAGTACTTC.

The chain links TRBV5-1 to TRBJ2-7; 9 bases are shared with TRBD1. This CDR3 is 14 amino acids long. The V gene's germline CDR1 is SGHRS and CDR2 YFSETQ. J gave up 2 bases and V 6 bases, and 6 bases lay outside the gene matches. Here the CDR3 reads CASKPGQGPYEQYF. The CDR3 region has the DNA TGCGCCAGCAAGCCGGGACAGGGACCCTACGAGCAGTACTTC.

This clone showed up just once. CDR3 protein: CASSQPSGGGHNEQFF. The CDR3 coding sequence is TGTGCCAGCAGCCAGCCGTCGGGAGGTGGCCACAATGAGCAGTTCTTC. The V and J genes are TRBV7-6 and TRBJ2-1; 7 bases line up with TRBD2. Germline V gene sequence: CDR1 SGHVS, CDR2 FNYEAQ. V gave up 5 bases and J gave up 5 bases; unmatched junction bases: 12. The CDR3 runs to 16 residues.

J is TRBJ2-7 and V is TRBV4-1; D is possibly TRBD2 (6 bases). Germline values: CDR1 MGHRA, CDR2 YSYEKL. V was trimmed by 0 bases and J by 3 bases, leaving 15 bases between them. The CDR3 runs 16 residues. CDR3: CASSQDHRGTNYEQYF. DNA of the CDR3: TGCGCCAGCAGCCAAGATCATCGGGGGACCAACTACGAGCAGTACTTC.

The gene calls are TRBV29-1 and TRBJ2-1; 14 bases are a match to TRBD2. This CDR3 contains 15 residues. The germline V gene has CDR1 SQVTM and CDR2 ANQGSEA. V shed 4 bases, J shed 7 bases, and the junction held 6 bases outside the gene matches. The CDR3 DNA follows: TGCAGCGTTGCGACTAGCGGGAGGGGGCTGAATGAGCAGTTCTTC. Its translation: CSVATSGRGLNEQFF.

This chain joins TRBV6-5 and TRBJ1-4; TRBD1 matches 8 bases. There are 16 residues in the CDR3. In germline, CDR1 is MNHEY, CDR2 SVGAGI. After removal of 4 bases from V and 3 bases from J, the junction contained 7 bases not matched to a gene. CDR3 residues: CASSWQGARANEKLFF. CDR3 nucleotides: TGTGCCAGCAGTTGGCAGGGGGCGCGGGCTAATGAAAAACTGTTTTTT.

The V gene is TRBV2, the J gene TRBJ2-7; 7 bases are shared with TRBD2. The CDR3 spans 14 residues. Germline lookup yields CDR1 SNHLY and CDR2 FYNNEI. V trimming: 1 base; J trimming: 2 bases; junction bases outside the gene matches: 2. Here the CDR3 DNA reads TGTGCCAGCAGTGAAGGCGGGAGTACCTACGAGCAGTACTTC. Translating it yields CASSEGGSTYEQYF.

The rearrangement joins TRBV13 to TRBJ2-7, with D possibly matching TRBD1 (6 bases). Trimming left V 5 bases short and J 2 bases short, with 16 bases between. The V gene's germline CDR1 is PRHDT and CDR2 FYEKMQ (reference sequence). The CDR3 is 15 amino acids. CDR3 in DNA: TGTGCCAGCAGCCCCCCAACACAGGGCACCTACGAGCAGTACTTC. Translated: CASSPPTQGTYEQYF.

The rearrangement links TRBV7-2 to TRBJ2-7; 10 positions agree with TRBD2. The V gene end was trimmed by 6 bases and the J gene end by 3 bases; junction bases not matched to a gene: 8. Germline V gene sequence: CDR1 SGHTA, CDR2 FQGNSA. There are 15 residues in the CDR3. The CDR3 region is CASSPGTSAYYEQYF. CDR3 in DNA: TGTGCCAGCAGTCCCGGGACTAGCGCGTACTACGAGCAGTACTTC.

This clone was seen only a few times. This sequence joins TRBV6-1 and TRBJ2-2; no reliable D call. The CDR3 consists of 15 residues. Germline assignment: CDR1 MNHNS and CDR2 SASEGT. Trimming cost V 1 base and J 6 bases, with 12 bases left between them. The CDR3 reads CASSEGGEGPGELFF. The CDR3 region has the DNA TGTGCCAGCAGTGAAGGCGGTGAAGGCCCCGGGGAGCTGTTTTTT.

The rearrangement uses TRBV19 and TRBJ2-7; no clear D gene. The CDR3 runs to 13 residues. Germline V gene sequence: CDR1 LNHDA, CDR2 SQIVND (reference sequence). The V end lost 6 bases, the J end lost 0 bases, and 9 bases lay between the germline ends. The CDR3 loop reads CASSHGGSYEQYF. DNA of the CDR3: TGTGCCAGTAGCCATGGCGGCTCCTACGAGCAGTACTTC.

This rearrangement joins TRBV2 to TRBJ1-2; the match to TRBD1 covers 8 bases. The CDR3 totals 19 residues. V dropped 0 bases and J dropped 7; count of bases not matched to a gene: 19. Per the germline V gene, CDR1 is SNHLY and CDR2 is FYNNEI. CDR3: CASSEASAGGSKGICGYTF. As DNA, the CDR3 is TGTGCCAGCAGTGAAGCCTCCGCAGGGGGCAGTAAGGGAATTTGTGGCTACACCTTC.